The 25 T cell receptor beta chains below come from one sample, sequenced in a study of type 1 regulatory T cells. Their target antigens are unknown. TCRdb redid the calling of the reads with MiXCR, one entry per CDR3 protein. This table holds about 68,000 distinct CDR3 sequences, approximately 64% found once. The sequencing input was cultured T cells, either the whole culture or a sorted T cell fraction (not recorded which). Specified subset: Tr1-enriched cell product generated in vitro against host alloantigens. The receptors stem from a human donor in good health.

The V call is TRBV13, the J call TRBJ2-1, with 7 nucleotides matching TRBD2. This CDR3 spans 16 amino acids. V lost 1 base and J lost 5; bases outside the gene matches: 8. Germline V gives CDR1 PRHDT, CDR2 FYEKMQ (reference sequence). The CDR3 DNA is TGTGCCAGCAGCTTAGTGGGTGGGAGGGCCGACAATGAGCAGTTCTTC. It translates to CASSLVGGRADNEQFF.

This clonotype was recorded a few times. The genes are TRBV25-1 and TRBJ2-7, with D perhaps matching TRBD1 (6 bases). V gave up 7 bases and J gave up 6 bases, with 16 bases separating them. Germline CDR1 and CDR2: MGHDK and SYGVNS. The CDR3 is made up of 13 amino acids. The CDR3 DNA is TGTGCCAGCATGTCAGGGGTCTCACGCGAGCAGTACTTC. It yields the protein CASMSGVSREQYF.

This clonotype was counted between two and nine times. V is TRBV7-8 and J is TRBJ2-1; 9 bases are shared with TRBD2. This CDR3 is 16 amino acids long. J lost 10 bases, V lost 5 bases, and 15 bases had no gene match. Germline-derived CDR1 and CDR2 are SGHVS and FQNEAQ. The DNA for the CDR3 is TGTGCCAGCAGCGATTACGCGGGAGGGCCGCGAAACGAGCAGTTCTTC. Translated: CASSDYAGGPRNEQFF.

This clonotype appeared a few times. This chain connects TRBV6-6 to TRBJ2-7; the match to TRBD2 covers 7 bases. This CDR3 has 16 amino acids. In germline, CDR1 is MNHNY, CDR2 SVGAGI (reference sequence). V trimming: 2 bases; J trimming: 5 bases; junction bases outside the gene matches: 12. In DNA form, the CDR3 reads TGTGCCAGCAGTTACGCCGCCTTCGGGACTACAGACGAGCAGTACTTC. Amino acids: CASSYAAFGTTDEQYF.

The chain has TRBV11-2 and TRBJ2-7; D is undetermined. The CDR3 sequence is 11 residues long. Germline V gene data show CDR1 as SGHAT and CDR2 as FQNNGV. V lost 3 bases, J lost 3 bases, and 3 bases lay in between. The DNA for the CDR3 is TGTGCCAGCAGCTTTGACTACGAGCAGTACTTC. Translating it yields CASSFDYEQYF. Filled out from reference TRBV11-2 and TRBJ2-7, the complete variable domain reads EAGVAQSPRYKIIEKRQSVAFWCNPISGHATLYWYQQILGQGPKLLIQFQNNGVVDDSQLPKDRFSAERLKGVDSTLKIQPAKLEDSAVYLCASSFDYEQYFGPGTRLTVT.

This chain links TRBV3-1 with TRBJ2-1; D is unresolved. CDR3 length: 13 amino acids. The germline V and J ends were trimmed by 1 base and 4 bases, with 5 bases remaining between them. Germline values: CDR1 LGHDT, CDR2 YNNKEL (reference sequence). CDR3 in amino acids: CASSQARYNEQFF. The CDR3 DNA follows: TGTGCCAGCAGCCAAGCCAGATACAATGAGCAGTTCTTC.

The J gene is TRBJ2-1, the V gene TRBV6-5; perhaps TRBD2 as D (5 bases). This CDR3 has 13 residues. The ends were cut back, 6 bases at V and 6 bases at J, with 12 bases in the middle. Germline CDR1 reads MNHEY; CDR2 reads SVGAGI. CDR3 region: CASRITRTNEQFF. For the CDR3, the DNA is TGTGCCAGCAGGATAACTAGAACCAATGAGCAGTTCTTC.

The sample holds many counts of this clonotype. DNA for the CDR3: TGTGCCAGCAGTTTCGGGGCGCCCCCCTACGGGGAGCTGTTTTTT. Its translation: CASSFGAPPYGELFF. The genes are TRBV12-3 or TRBV12-4 and TRBJ2-2, with D perhaps matching TRBD1 or TRBD2 (5 bases each). V was clipped by 3 bases and J by 7 bases, with 15 bases between them. The CDR3 contains 15 residues.

V and J are TRBV5-4 and TRBJ1-4; TRBD1 is a possible D gene (5 bases). The V gene's germline CDR1 is SGHNT and CDR2 YYREEE (reference sequence). The CDR3 is 18 residues long. V gave up 4 bases and J gave up 0 bases, with 19 bases separating them. The CDR3 DNA reads TGTGCCAGCAGCCCTGGGGCAGGCCGGGATCCAACTAATGAAAAACTGTTTTTT. Amino acid sequence: CASSPGAGRDPTNEKLFF.

The chain has TRBV7-8 and TRBJ2-1; 7 nucleotides align to TRBD1. The CDR3 has 15 amino acids. Trimming removed 0 bases from V and 7 bases from J; junction bases left unmatched: 6. Germline CDR1 SGHVS, CDR2 FQNEAQ. This CDR3 reads CASSLARDRHNEQFF. CDR3 DNA sequence: TGTGCCAGCAGCTTAGCCCGGGACAGACATAATGAGCAGTTCTTC.

This clonotype is a singleton in its sample. The chain couples TRBV7-2 to TRBJ1-4; a weak D match, TRBD1 (6 bases). CDR3 size: 13 residues. The V gene lost 5 bases and the J gene lost 8 bases, with 12 bases spanning the gap. From germline, CDR1 is SGHTA and CDR2 FQGNSA. This CDR3 is CASSLWTDEKLFF. CDR3 in DNA: TGTGCCAGCAGCCTGTGGACAGACGAAAAACTGTTTTTT.

The rearrangement links TRBV5-1 to TRBJ2-7; D remains unclear. The CDR3 is 13 residues long. Germline CDR1 SGHRS, CDR2 YFSETQ. Trimming took off 7 bases at V and 4 bases at J, with 15 bases between the two ends. The CDR3: CASYYAGGYEQYF. The CDR3 DNA sequence: TGCGCCAGCTATTACGCCGGTGGGTACGAGCAGTACTTC.

The table lists this clonotype with a few counts. The CDR3 region is CASSEPSGHQNTEAFF. The DNA for the CDR3 is TGCGCCAGCAGTGAGCCGAGCGGACACCAGAACACTGAAGCTTTCTTT. This sequence joins TRBV10-1 and TRBJ1-1, with D possibly TRBD1 on 5 matching bases. V was clipped by 2 bases and J by 1 base, with 14 bases between them. The CDR3 length is 16 residues. Germline CDR1 and CDR2: WNHNN and SYGVQD (reference sequence).

A few counts support this clonotype. The rearrangement links TRBV4-1 to TRBJ2-1; 8 bases match TRBD2. V lost 3 bases, J lost 4 bases, and 8 bases stayed unmatched. This CDR3 is built from 16 residues. The germline V gene encodes CDR1 MGHRA and CDR2 YSYEKL. CDR3 bases: TGCGCCAGCAGCCAGGATCTAGCGGGCCTTTACAATGAGCAGTTCTTC. It is translated as CASSQDLAGLYNEQFF.

This clonotype was counted many times. V is TRBV7-9 and J is TRBJ2-1; D unclear. The V end lost 5 bases, the J end lost 8 bases, and 10 bases lay between the germline ends. Looked up from germline, CDR1 is SEHNR and CDR2 is FQNEAQ (reference sequence). The CDR3 totals 12 residues. The CDR3 DNA follows: TGTGCCAGCAGCCCCCGTCGAGATGAGCAGTTCTTC. Translating it yields CASSPRRDEQFF.

The rearrangement joins TRBV5-1 to TRBJ2-3; the match to TRBD2 covers 10 bases. V dropped 3 bases and J dropped 1; count of bases not matched to a gene: 5. The germline V gene encodes CDR1 SGHRS and CDR2 YFSETQ. The CDR3 is 16 residues long. CDR3 sequence (DNA): TGCGCCAGCAGCTCCCTAGCGGGAGCGCGCACAGATACGCAGTATTTT. Translated: CASSSLAGARTDTQYF.

J is TRBJ2-1 and V is TRBV3-1; 9 bases match TRBD1. The CDR3 runs to 13 residues. Germline V gene sequence: CDR1 LGHDT, CDR2 YNNKEL (reference sequence). Losses at the gene ends were 3 bases for V and 13 bases for J; bases not matched to a gene: 7. CDR3 sequence: CASSQGGQGIQFF. In nucleotides, the CDR3 is TGTGCCAGCAGCCAGGGGGGACAGGGCATACAGTTCTTC.

This chain uses TRBV20-1 with TRBJ2-2; D assignment may be TRBD1 or TRBD2 (5 bases each). The CDR3 runs to 13 residues. Per germline, CDR1 DFQATT and CDR2 SNEGSKA (reference sequence). V lost 3 bases and J lost 0, with 5 bases in between. CDR3 amino acids: CSARGANTGELFF. CDR3 nucleotide sequence: TGCAGTGCTAGGGGGGCGAACACCGGGGAGCTGTTTTTT.

The rearrangement joins TRBV7-9 to TRBJ2-1; 11 bases line up with TRBD2. Looked up from germline, CDR1 is SEHNR and CDR2 is FQNEAQ (reference sequence). Trimming removed 1 base from V and 4 bases from J; junction bases left unmatched: 6. The CDR3 covers 17 residues. CDR3 sequence (DNA): TGTGCCAGCAGCTTAGATGTAGCGGGAGGGCCTTACAATGAGCAGTTCTTC. It codes for CASSLDVAGGPYNEQFF. The entire variable domain, with the rest obtained from reference TRBV7-9 and TRBJ2-1, is as follows: DTGVSQNPRHKITKRGQNVTFRCDPISEHNRLYWYRQTLGQGPEFLTYFQNEAQLEKSRLLSDRFSAERPKGSFSTLEIQRTEQGDSAMYLCASSLDVAGGPYNEQFFGPGTRLTVL.

CDR3 sequence reads: CASSDNRDSPLHF. The CDR3 DNA follows: TGTGCCAGCAGTGATAACAGGGATTCACCCCTCCACTTT. The V call is TRBV2, the J call TRBJ1-6, with D maybe TRBD1 (6 bases). The V end was cut by 3 bases, the J end by 8 bases, with 8 bases between. This CDR3 has 13 residues. Per germline, CDR1 SNHLY and CDR2 FYNNEI.

This clonotype occurred a few times. The chain carries TRBV4-1 and TRBJ2-3, with D hard to call. Trimming cost V 0 bases and J 4 bases, with 11 bases left between them. The CDR3 has 15 residues. Germline CDR1 is MGHRA and CDR2 is YSYEKL. The chain's CDR3 is CASSQELTRPDTQYF. Here the CDR3 DNA reads TGCGCCAGCAGCCAAGAACTAACAAGACCAGATACGCAGTATTTT.

This rearrangement joins TRBV12-3 or TRBV12-4 to TRBJ2-5; maybe TRBD2 (6 bases). V was pared by 5 bases and J by 5 bases, with 15 bases between. The CDR3 extends over 14 amino acids. The CDR3 here is CASSRTSNGETQYF. In DNA form, the CDR3 reads TGTGCCAGCAGTCGAACTAGCAACGGCGAGACCCAGTACTTC.

The chain has TRBV29-1 and TRBJ2-3, with 7 bases fitting TRBD1. The CDR3 is made up of 14 amino acids. V trimming: 6 bases; J trimming: 4 bases; junction bases outside the gene matches: 10. The germline CDR1 and CDR2 sequences are SQVTM and ANQGSEA. In DNA, the CDR3 is TGCAGCGTGACAGATGACAGGGTTGCAGATACGCAGTATTTT. Protein sequence: CSVTDDRVADTQYF.

The CDR3: CSVDRRRRTEAFF. The CDR3, as DNA: TGCAGCGTTGACAGGAGGAGACGGACTGAAGCTTTCTTT. The V gene is TRBV29-1, the J gene TRBJ1-1; unclear D gene. The germline gives CDR1 SQVTM, CDR2 ANQGSEA. The ends were cut back, 3 bases at V and 5 bases at J, with 13 bases in the middle. There are 13 residues in the CDR3.

The chain employs TRBV4-2 and TRBJ2-2; TRBD2 matches 10 bases. J lost 6 bases, V lost 3 bases, and 7 bases had no gene match. Germline CDR1 LGHNA, CDR2 YNFKEQ. CDR3 length equals 16 residues. The CDR3 sequence is CASSHKAGGVSGELFF. CDR3 bases: TGTGCCAGCAGCCACAAAGCGGGAGGGGTCTCCGGGGAGCTGTTTTTT.